What follows are 21 T cell receptor beta chains derived from one specimen sequenced in a study of memory CD4+ T cells and cytomegalovirus serostatus. The sort gate was single viable CD3+CD4+CD8-CD45RO+ cells for memory CD4+ T cells. Generated by immunoSEQ multiplex PCR, the TCRdb table keeps only in-frame clones and is missing some. The sample yields some 45,000 clones, around 70% seen once. Sequenced input: memory CD4+ T cells from blood. All receptors derive from an adult in good health and CMV-seropositive.

This chain's CDR3 is CASSLGGEFYGYTF. Here the CDR3 DNA reads TGTGCCAGCAGCTTGGGGGGAGAGTTCTATGGCTACACCTTC. The rearrangement uses TRBV5-6 and TRBJ1-2, with D unresolved. The CDR3 sequence is 14 residues long. Germline CDR1 reads SGHDT; CDR2 reads YYEEEE. V gave up 0 bases and J gave up 4 bases, with 10 bases separating them.

The table lists this clone with a few counts. V gene TRBV7-2 combines with J gene TRBJ1-1; D is undetermined. The CDR3 sequence is 14 residues long. Germline V lookup: CDR1 SGHTA, CDR2 FQGNSA. The V end lost 5 bases, the J end lost 6 bases, and 16 bases lay between the germline ends. CDR3 sequence: CASSPKLRAPEAFF. In DNA form, the CDR3 reads TGTGCCAGCAGCCCTAAATTAAGGGCTCCTGAAGCTTTCTTT.

V and J are TRBV10-3 and TRBJ2-2, with TRBD2 matching over 7 bases. With V trimmed by 10 bases and J by 1 base, 6 bases remained unmatched. The CDR3 spans 14 residues. Per germline, CDR1 ENHRY and CDR2 SYGVKD. The CDR3 DNA reads as TGTGCCAACCAAGCGGGGCGGAACACCGGGGAGCTGTTTTTT. Translating it yields CANQAGRNTGELFF.

The J gene is TRBJ2-2, the V gene TRBV2, with unresolved D. Germline-derived CDR1 and CDR2 are SNHLY and FYNNEI. Deletions cut 4 bases from V and 5 bases from J, with 8 bases between. CDR3 size: 13 residues. The CDR3 region is CASSVEATGELFF. CDR3 in DNA: TGTGCCAGCAGTGTCGAAGCAACCGGGGAGCTGTTTTTT. Filled out from reference TRBV2 and TRBJ2-2, the complete variable domain reads EPEVTQTPSHQVTQMGQEVILRCVPISNHLYFYWYRQILGQKVEFLVSFYNNEISEKSEIFDDQFSVERPDGSNFTLKIRSTKLEDSAMYFCASSVEATGELFFGEGSRLTVL.

Points on this clone: Other DNA sequences within the sample encode an identical CDR3. V is TRBV5-4 and J is TRBJ1-1; D call uncertain. Germline CDR1 is SGHNT and CDR2 is YYREEE (reference sequence). V dropped 4 bases and J dropped 0 bases, with 7 bases sitting between them. The CDR3 is 13 amino acids. CDR3 sequence: CASSPEMNTEAFF. The CDR3 DNA reads TGTGCCAGCAGCCCTGAGATGAACACTGAAGCTTTCTTT.

The chain recombines TRBV6-6 with TRBJ2-7; 8 positions match TRBD1. This CDR3 comprises 15 residues. CDR1 and CDR2 from the germline V gene are MNHNY and SVGAGI (reference sequence). The V segment lost 6 bases and the J segment 1 base; nucleotides outside the gene matches: 8. The CDR3, as DNA: TGTGCCAGCAGGGGGGCCAGGGGGCCGTCCTACGAGCAGTACTTC. As protein: CASRGARGPSYEQYF.

V gene TRBV2 combines with J gene TRBJ1-2; tentative D call: TRBD1 (6 bases). The V end lost 7 bases, the J end lost 5 bases, and 14 bases lay between the germline ends. Germline values: CDR1 SNHLY, CDR2 FYNNEI. The CDR3 runs 13 residues. The chain's CDR3 is CASKEGQPYGYTF. In DNA, the CDR3 is TGTGCCAGCAAGGAAGGACAGCCTTATGGCTACACCTTC.

The V and J genes are TRBV5-1 and TRBJ2-5; D unresolved. The CDR3 is made up of 15 amino acids. Germline V CDR1 and CDR2: SGHRS, YFSETQ. With 0 bases removed from V and 0 bases from J, the gap between germline ends came to 9 bases. The CDR3 DNA reads TGCGCCAGCAGCTTGGATGTTGGGGACCAAGAGACCCAGTACTTC. It codes for CASSLDVGDQETQYF. The variable domain in full, with the rest retrieved from reference TRBV5-1 and TRBJ2-5, is KAGVTQTPRYLIKTRGQQVTLSCSPISGHRSVSWYQQTPGQGLQFLFEYFSETQRNKGNFPGRFSGRQFSNSRSEMNVSTLELGDSALYLCASSLDVGDQETQYFGPGTRLLVL.

The chain employs TRBV18 and TRBJ1-1, with unresolved D. Trimming removed 2 bases at V and 5 bases at J, with 9 bases between. Germline V CDR1 and CDR2: KGHSH, LQKENI. This CDR3 is 13 amino acids long. The CDR3 sequence: CASSPVTRTEAFF. The CDR3 DNA follows: TGTGCCAGCTCACCAGTAACGAGGACTGAAGCTTTCTTT. Based on the CDR3 plus reference TRBV18 and TRBJ1-1, the full variable domain is NAGVMQNPRHLVRRRGQEARLRCSPMKGHSHVYWYRQLPEEGLKFMVYLQKENIIDESGMPKERFSAEFPKEGPSILRIQQVVRGDSAAYFCASSPVTRTEAFFGQGTRLTVV.

This chain connects TRBV11-1 to TRBJ2-3; TRBD2 matches 8 bases. With 5 bases clipped from V and 7 bases from J, the junction kept 14 bases outside the gene matches. The CDR3 extends over 16 amino acids. Looked up from germline, CDR1 is SGHAT and CDR2 is FQDESV (reference sequence). The CDR3 DNA sequence: TGTGCCAGCAGCCAGGCCGGGACTAGGACGACATATACGCAGTATTTT. Protein sequence: CASSQAGTRTTYTQYF.

The chain joins TRBV6-5 to TRBJ2-2; 7 bases are a match to TRBD2. CDR3 length equals 15 residues. Germline V gives CDR1 MNHEY, CDR2 SVGAGI. The ends lost 8 bases at V and 2 bases at J; junction bases unmatched: 8. This CDR3 is CASRITGGNTGELFF. The CDR3 region has the DNA TGTGCCAGCCGAATTACGGGGGGAAACACCGGGGAGCTGTTTTTT.

This clone was seen only a few times. The V call is TRBV5-1, the J call TRBJ1-1, with D maybe TRBD1 (5 bases). The V and J ends lost 2 bases and 3 bases respectively, with 14 bases between them. The CDR3 runs 15 residues. In germline, CDR1 is SGHRS, CDR2 YFSETQ. The CDR3 reads CASSLVQAADTEAFF. In DNA, the CDR3 is TGCGCCAGCAGCTTAGTACAGGCGGCCGACACTGAAGCTTTCTTT.

This clone was found once. This chain uses TRBV10-3 with TRBJ2-2; possible D gene TRBD2, 6 bases. The germline CDR1 and CDR2 sequences are ENHRY and SYGVKD. Trimming took off 6 bases at V and 9 bases at J, with 17 bases between the two ends. The CDR3 runs 14 residues. The CDR3 DNA follows: TGTGCCATCAGAAGTGGGGGGACTCGAAGGGAGCTGTTTTTT. It specifies CAIRSGGTRRELFF.

This clone has just a few counts. V and J are TRBV10-3 and TRBJ1-1, with unresolved D. The CDR3 has 12 residues. Germline V gene sequence: CDR1 ENHRY, CDR2 SYGVKD. Trimming cost V 6 bases and J 3 bases, with 8 bases left between them. This CDR3 is CAIRQQYTEAFF. The CDR3 region has the DNA TGTGCCATCAGACAACAATACACTGAAGCTTTCTTT.

The V gene is TRBV2, the J gene TRBJ1-4, with D uncertain. This CDR3 contains 11 residues. The V and J ends lost 4 bases and 8 bases respectively, with 5 bases between them. Looked up from germline, CDR1 is SNHLY and CDR2 is FYNNEI. CDR3 sequence reads: CASSVYEKLFF. CDR3 nucleotide sequence: TGTGCCAGCAGTGTGTACGAAAAACTGTTTTTT.

This sequence joins TRBV4-2 and TRBJ2-1; D assignment may be TRBD1 or TRBD2 (6 bases each). CDR1 and CDR2 from the germline V gene are LGHNA and YNFKEQ. Trimming removed 4 bases at V and 7 bases at J, with 20 bases between. The CDR3 totals 16 residues. The CDR3 DNA is TGTGCCAGCAGCCTAACTTGGAGGGGGTTTGTAAATGAGCAGTTCTTC. Translating gives CASSLTWRGFVNEQFF.

The rearrangement uses TRBV7-2 and TRBJ2-6, with unresolved D. V lost 5 bases and J 4 bases, leaving 9 bases between the germline ends. The length of the CDR3 is 14 residues. Germline CDR1 and CDR2: SGHTA and FQGNSA. The CDR3 coding sequence is TGTGCCAGCAGCCCCTATGAGGGGGCCAACGTCCTGACTTTC. Residues: CASSPYEGANVLTF.

The chain has TRBV19 and TRBJ1-1; D is uncertain. This CDR3 region has 16 residues. Germline V gene sequence: CDR1 LNHDA, CDR2 SQIVND (reference sequence). V lost 7 bases and J lost 1, with 19 bases in between. The CDR3 DNA follows: TGTGCCAGTAATAAGGGAACAACCTGGGGGAACACTGAAGCTTTCTTT. Amino acids: CASNKGTTWGNTEAFF.

V and J are TRBV4-1 and TRBJ2-5; TRBD1 or TRBD2 may be the D gene (6 bases each). The V and J ends lost 0 bases and 5 bases respectively, with 10 bases between them. The CDR3 loop spans 14 amino acids. Germline V CDR1 and CDR2: MGHRA, YSYEKL. CDR3 bases: TGCGCCAGCAGCCAAGATCTAGGGGGGGAGACCCAGTACTTC. This translates into CASSQDLGGETQYF.

The genes are TRBV21-1 and TRBJ1-2; the table's D call, TRBD1, has no DNA check behind it. TRBV21-1 is assigned pseudogene status. The CDR3 consists of 14 residues. The CDR3 bases are TGTGCCGATCGGTACAGGACAGGGGTTAAGTGCTACACCTTC. This gives the protein CADRYRTGVKCYTF.

This clone came up once. J is TRBJ2-1 and V is TRBV5-1; D possibly corresponds to TRBD2 (5 bases). CDR1 and CDR2 (germline): SGHRS, YFSETQ. CDR3 length equals 17 residues. V shed 0 bases and J shed 0 bases, with 13 bases lying between them. Here the CDR3 reads CASSLVAGLSSYNEQFF. CDR3 in DNA: TGCGCCAGCAGCTTGGTTGCGGGCCTCAGCTCCTACAATGAGCAGTTCTTC.